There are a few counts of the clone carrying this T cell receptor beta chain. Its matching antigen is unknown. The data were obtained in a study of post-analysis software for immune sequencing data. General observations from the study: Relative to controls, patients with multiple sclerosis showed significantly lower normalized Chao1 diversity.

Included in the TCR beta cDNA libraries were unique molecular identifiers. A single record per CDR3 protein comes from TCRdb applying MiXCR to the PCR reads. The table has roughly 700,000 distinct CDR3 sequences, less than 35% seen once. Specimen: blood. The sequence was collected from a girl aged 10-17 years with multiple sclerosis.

The CDR3 DNA is TGTGCCACTATGACAGGGCTGGCTAACTATGGCTACACCTTC. It specifies CATMTGLANYGYTF. The chain combines TRBV10-3 with TRBJ1-2, with 7 bases aligning to TRBD1. V dropped 10 bases and J dropped 0; count of bases not matched to a gene: 8. This CDR3 has 14 residues. Germline V gene data show CDR1 as ENHRY and CDR2 as SYGVKD.